This TCR beta chain was documented in a study of OX40 agonist ivuxolimab in advanced cancers. Regarding the research as a whole: The costimulatory receptor OX40 (CD134) was targeted by ivuxolimab, a fully human IgG2 agonistic monoclonal antibody. Intravenous ivuxolimab was administered to patients every 2 weeks at six dose levels: 0.01, 0.1, 0.3, 1.5, 3 and 10 mg/kg. In the dose-escalation cohort, more than 75% of patients were male, and the mean age was approximately 60 years, with a range of about 23 to 90. Among the 52 dose-escalation patients, 19 had hepatocellular carcinoma, roughly 15 melanoma, 9 renal cell carcinoma and 9 head and neck cancer. Partial responses occurred in three dose-escalation patients: two with cutaneous melanoma and one with hepatocellular carcinoma. Patients were allowed to have had prior anti-PD-1, anti-PD-L1 or anti-CTLA-4 therapy, and around two fifths of the dose-escalation patients had been treated with checkpoint inhibitors. Peripheral TCRbeta sequencing aimed to test whether ivuxolimab altered TCR sequence diversity and caused clonal T-cell expansion. The paper reports the monotherapy dose-escalation portion (N of about 47 patients) of the phase I ivuxolimab trial.

Patients with autoimmune disease history or receiving systemic immunosuppression were excluded from the trial. In every dose cohort, peripheral blood was drawn for TCR sequencing at baseline, cycle 4 day 1, and cycle 7 day 1. Samples were obtained from an open-label, multicenter, first-in-human phase I dose-escalation trial of ivuxolimab. Adults with locally advanced or metastatic melanoma, renal cell, hepatocellular, or head and neck squamous cell carcinoma were enrolled in the trial. Before TCR sequencing, CD4+ T cells and CD8+ T cells from peripheral blood were sorted into separate populations. Counted from cysteine to phenylalanine, this CDR3 has 13 amino acids. Only the CDR3 portion is preserved as DNA: 39 bases, with reading frame beginning at the first base. Trimming takes 0 bases from V and 7 bases from J, and the germline ends sit 9 bases apart. Looking up the germline V gene yields CDR1 MDHEN and CDR2 SYDVKM.

Beyond this particular receptor, the publication reports: In partial responders in the 0.1-3.0 mg/kg groups, normalized peripheral clonal expansion was found to be among the lowest, especially among CD8+ T cells. The antigen specificity of the peripheral T cells that underwent clonal expansion was not determined. Clonal expansion of both CD4+ and CD8+ blood T cells was observed from baseline to week 6 at doses 0.1 to 3.0 mg/kg. After ivuxolimab, more expanded clones were found on average in CD8+ T cells than in CD4+ T cells. Low levels of normalized T-cell clonal expansion were also seen in some patients who did not respond.

This clone has only one observation. Its antigen is still unknown. Qualities for individual bases were not recorded, and no much larger clone is one base off. Genomic DNA was isolated from the sorted cells so that the TCRbeta CDR3 region could be sequenced. The immunoSEQ Assay was used for sequencing of TCRbeta CDR3 regions. The clones in this table, taken by TCRdb from immuneACCESS, are in-frame only. Not every clone is retained; where verified, under half of the shortfall comes from an unresolved V gene, and the cause of the rest is unknown. For this sample there are 60,000 to 65,000 clones; under 90% appear just once. The ten largest clones add up to approximately 2% of the sample.

The TCR comes from an adult with an advanced solid tumor such as melanoma, head and neck, liver or kidney cancer. The chain uses TRBV28 and TRBJ1-1, and the D gene may be TRBD1, 6 bases matching. The sequencing used CD4+ or CD8+ T cells sorted from blood, collected in a trial of the OX40 agonist ivuxolimab. The DNA sequence is TGTGCCAGCAGTTTATGGGACAGAGTTGAAGCTTTCTTT. This yields the protein CASSLWDRVEAFF.